This entry is about one T cell receptor (beta chain). These data belong to a study of shared clonotypes between healthy human individuals. About the research overall: The plates for each donor numbered three CD4 naive, three CD4 memory, two CD8 naive and one CD8 memory.

Assay: immunoSEQ multiplex PCR; the TCRdb copy retains only in-frame clones and omits some. This sample carries roughly 2.2 million clones, around 92% of them seen once, and the ten largest clones take 0.37%. This CDR3 spans 13 amino acids. The ends were cut back, 2 bases at V and 1 base at J, with 5 bases in the middle. In germline, CDR1 is GTSNPN, CDR2 SVGIG (reference sequence). This receptor was obtained from a man between 18 and 29 years old in good health. Some clones in this sample may be carry-over from other donors' samples. The genes are TRBV30 and TRBJ2-2; D ambiguous. Sequenced material: naive CD4+ T cells from PBMCs. This sample's subset: CD45RA+ positively selected. CDR3 residues: CAWSKGNTGELFF. The CDR3 DNA sequence: TGTGCCTGGAGTAAGGGGAACACCGGGGAGCTGTTTTTT.